The clone carrying this TCR beta chain was counted once. Treatment reported: 19 received Ad26.COV2.S at low or high dose, single or two shots; five or six received placebo; per-sample allocation not given. Following the first vaccine or placebo injection, samples were taken on day 63. Germline values: CDR1 SGHNT, CDR2 YENEEA. The CDR3 runs to 12 residues. The V gene lost 5 bases and the J gene lost 6 bases, with 9 bases spanning the gap. The data were taken from a study of Ad26.COV2.S vaccination and SARS-CoV-2 variants. Assay used: immunoSEQ multiplex PCR; TCRdb lists only in-frame clones, some missing. The sample has 350,000 to 500,000 clones, roughly 87% seen once; the top ten hold less than 4.5%.

The material sequenced was peripheral blood, taken in a trial of Ad26.COV2.S vaccine versus placebo. This chain joins TRBV11-3 and TRBJ2-3, with D unresolved. This clonotype was obtained from a person between 18 and 65 years old who received the Ad26.COV2.S COVID-19 vaccine or a placebo. In nucleotides, the CDR3 is TGTGCCAGCAGCCTCATGGGGGATACGCAGTATTTT. Protein product: CASSLMGDTQYF. The entire variable domain, with the rest obtained from reference TRBV11-3 and TRBJ2-3, is as follows: EAGVVQSPRYKIIEKKQPVAFWCNPISGHNTLYWYLQNLGQGPELLIRYENEEAVDDSQLPKDRFSAERLKGVDSTLKIQPAELGDSAVYLCASSLMGDTQYFGPGTRLTVL.